This TCR beta chain came from a study of T cells expressing NK-cell markers. Looking at the study overall: Sequencing covered eight donors, seven HCMV-seropositive and one seronegative. Study-wide findings and caveats: NKG2C+ dominant clonotypes from several donors made up roughly 1.0-8% of CD8+ T cells. Researchers report these clonotypes also headed the CD3+CD56-NKG2C+ fraction in four donors.

Concerning this clonotype itself: What it recognizes is unknown.

The CDR3 has 15 residues. The germline gives CDR1 DFQATT, CDR2 SNEGSKA (reference sequence). TCRdb reprocessed the 5' RACE reads; each CDR3 protein has one entry and no DNA is given. Recorded for this sample: almost 450,000 distinct CDR3 sequences. V gene TRBV20-1 combines with J gene TRBJ2-5; the D call from TCRdb, TRBD1, cannot be confirmed without DNA. This sequence originates from a woman between 18 and 75 years old in good health. The sample consisted of blood T cells: a sorted CD56 or NKG2C T cell subset, CD4+ or CD8+ T cells, or bulk PBMC T cells (not recorded which). CDR3 amino acids: CSASFYRGAKETQYF.